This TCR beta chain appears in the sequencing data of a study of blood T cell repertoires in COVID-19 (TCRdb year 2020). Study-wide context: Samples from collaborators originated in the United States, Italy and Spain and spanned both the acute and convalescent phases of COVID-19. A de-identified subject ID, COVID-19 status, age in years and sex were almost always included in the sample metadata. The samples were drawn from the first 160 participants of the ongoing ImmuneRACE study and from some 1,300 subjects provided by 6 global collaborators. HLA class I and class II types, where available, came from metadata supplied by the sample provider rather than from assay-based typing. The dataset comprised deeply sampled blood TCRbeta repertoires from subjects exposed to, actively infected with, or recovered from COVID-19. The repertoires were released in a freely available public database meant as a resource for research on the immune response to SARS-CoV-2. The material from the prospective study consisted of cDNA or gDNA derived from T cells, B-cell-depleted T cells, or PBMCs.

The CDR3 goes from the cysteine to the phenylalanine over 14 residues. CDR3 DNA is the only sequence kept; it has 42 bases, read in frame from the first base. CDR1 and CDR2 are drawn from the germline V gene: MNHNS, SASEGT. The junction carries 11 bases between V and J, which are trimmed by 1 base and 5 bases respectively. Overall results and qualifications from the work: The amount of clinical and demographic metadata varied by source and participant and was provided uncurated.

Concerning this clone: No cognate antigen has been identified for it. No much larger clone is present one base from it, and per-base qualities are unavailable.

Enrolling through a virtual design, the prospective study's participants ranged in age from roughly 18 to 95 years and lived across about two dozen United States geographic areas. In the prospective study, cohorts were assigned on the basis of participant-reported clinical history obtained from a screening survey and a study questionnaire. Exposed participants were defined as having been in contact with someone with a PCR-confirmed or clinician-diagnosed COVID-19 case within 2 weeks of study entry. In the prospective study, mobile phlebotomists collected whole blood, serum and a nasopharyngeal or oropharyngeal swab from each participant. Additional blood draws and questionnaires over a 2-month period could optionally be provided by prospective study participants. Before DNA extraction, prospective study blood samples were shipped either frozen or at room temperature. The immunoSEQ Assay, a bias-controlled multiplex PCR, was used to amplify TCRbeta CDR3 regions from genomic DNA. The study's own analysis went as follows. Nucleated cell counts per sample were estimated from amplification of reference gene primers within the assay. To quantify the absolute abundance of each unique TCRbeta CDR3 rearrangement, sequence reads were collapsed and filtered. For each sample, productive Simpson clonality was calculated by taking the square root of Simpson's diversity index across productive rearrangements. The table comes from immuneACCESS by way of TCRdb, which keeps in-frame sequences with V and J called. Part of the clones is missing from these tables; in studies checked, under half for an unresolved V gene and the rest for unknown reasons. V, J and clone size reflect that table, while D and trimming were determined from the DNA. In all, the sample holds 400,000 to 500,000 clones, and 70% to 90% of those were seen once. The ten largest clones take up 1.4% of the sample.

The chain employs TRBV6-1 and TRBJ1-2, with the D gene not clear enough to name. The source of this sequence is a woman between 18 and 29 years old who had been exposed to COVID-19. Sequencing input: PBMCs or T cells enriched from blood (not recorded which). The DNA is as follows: TGTGCCAGCAGTGAAGTCGGGTATGGGTATGGCTACACCTTC. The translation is CASSEVGYGYGYTF.